These 20 T cell receptor beta chains were all obtained from the same sample, sequenced in a study of regulatory T cells in long-lasting Graves disease. The TCR beta library used iRepertoire HTBI primers with Arm-PCR amplification of CDR3. Each CDR3 protein gets one entry after TCRdb re-called the multiplex PCR reads with MiXCR. This sample carries roughly 250,000 distinct CDR3 sequences, about 20% of them seen once, and the ten largest clones take 14%. The time point was: newly diagnosed GD, antithyroid drugs for less than 3 months. RNA isolated from PBMCs was used to make the TCR library. These records were also assigned to another study, of T cells in Graves' hyperthyroidism and ophthalmopathy.

Sequenced here: peripheral blood mononuclear cells (PBMCs), sampled at new diagnosis, from a patient treated with antithyroid drugs. These receptors came from a woman in her 30s with Graves disease.

The gene calls are TRBV6-2 or TRBV6-3 and TRBJ1-6; a possible D gene is TRBD1 (6 bases). This CDR3 spans 16 amino acids. Germline lookup yields CDR1 MNHEY and CDR2 SVGEGT. With 2 bases removed from V and 7 bases from J, the gap between germline ends came to 15 bases. The CDR3 coding sequence is TGTGCCAGCAGTTACGATTCCGGGACACGGAATTCACCCCTCCACTTT. Its protein product is CASSYDSGTRNSPLHF.

There are many counts of this clonotype. V usage is TRBV6-1 and J usage is TRBJ1-6; D not resolved. Trimming shortened V by 6 bases and J by 17 bases, and 23 bases separated the two germline ends. Germline CDR1 and CDR2: MNHNS and SASEGT. The CDR3 runs to 14 residues. The CDR3: CASSLNDPSFPFHF. The CDR3 nucleotides are TGTGCCAGCAGCCTAAACGACCCAAGTTTCCCCTTCCACTTT.

This clonotype has ten or more counts. CDR3 region: CSARAGLRRGLGGYTF. CDR3 sequence (DNA): TGCAGTGCTAGAGCAGGATTGAGGCGGGGGCTGGGTGGCTACACCTTC. This rearrangement joins TRBV20-1 to TRBJ1-2, with D perhaps matching TRBD1 (6 bases). Germline V gives CDR1 DFQATT, CDR2 SNEGSKA (reference sequence). The V end was cut by 1 base, the J end by 7 bases, with 22 bases between. CDR3 length: 16 amino acids.

This clonotype was detected many times. The chain combines TRBV20-1 with TRBJ1-5, with D possibly TRBD1 on 5 matching bases. With 6 bases removed from V and 0 bases from J, the gap between germline ends came to 15 bases. Germline V gene sequence: CDR1 DFQATT, CDR2 SNEGSKA (reference sequence). CDR3 length equals 15 residues. The CDR3 spells CSAHRGGDSNQPQHF. For the CDR3, the DNA is TGCAGTGCGCATCGGGGCGGCGATAGCAATCAGCCCCAGCATTTT.

This clonotype was counted ten times or more. The chain employs TRBV12-3 or TRBV12-4 and TRBJ2-7; tentatively, D is TRBD1 (6 bases). V was pared by 6 bases and J by 6 bases, with 12 bases between. CDR3 length: 12 residues. Here the CDR3 reads CASSQGQGEQYF. DNA of the CDR3: TGTGCCAGCAGCCAGGGGCAGGGCGAGCAGTACTTC.

This clonotype has at least ten counts. V and J are TRBV2 and TRBJ1-5; 7 nucleotides line up with TRBD1. J lost 4 bases, V lost 10 bases, and 7 bases had no gene match. The CDR3 extends over 13 amino acids. CDR1 and CDR2 (germline): SNHLY, FYNNEI. The CDR3 is CATHRDSNQPQHF. CDR3 DNA: TGTGCCACACACCGGGACAGTAATCAGCCCCAGCATTTT.

This clonotype was recorded at least ten times. The chain carries TRBV7-2 and TRBJ2-1, with 10 positions matching TRBD2. The ends lost 11 bases at V and 0 bases at J; junction bases unmatched: 10. The CDR3 loop spans 16 amino acids. Germline V gene lookup returns CDR1 SGHTA and CDR2 FQGNSA. CDR3 nucleotide sequence: TGTGCCTGCTCGGGAGCGGGGGGGAGCTCCTACAATGAGCAGTTCTTC. This sequence encodes CACSGAGGSSYNEQFF.

This clonotype was seen many times. This rearrangement joins TRBV6-5 to TRBJ1-4, with D hard to call. This CDR3 spans 11 amino acids. CDR1 is MNHEY, CDR2 SVGAGI, per germline. V lost 2 bases to trimming and J lost 7 bases, with 2 bases between them. This CDR3 is CASSYVEKLFF. In DNA form, the CDR3 reads TGTGCCAGCAGTTACGTTGAAAAACTGTTTTTT.

The sample holds many counts of this clonotype. CDR3 coding DNA: TGTGCCAGCAGCTTAAGGCTAGCGGGGGACCCACAAGAGACCCAGTACTTC. Translating gives CASSLRLAGDPQETQYF. The V gene is TRBV5-5, the J gene TRBJ2-5; the match to TRBD2 covers 10 bases. This CDR3 has 17 residues. Germline values: CDR1 SGHKS, CDR2 YYEKEE (reference sequence). The J segment lost 2 bases and the V segment lost 2 bases, leaving 9 bases of the junction unmatched.

CDR3 in DNA: TGTGCCAGCAGTGTTAGCGGGGGGGCCTCCAATGAGCAGTTCTTC. Its translation: CASSVSGGASNEQFF. The chain is built from TRBV12-3 or TRBV12-4 and TRBJ2-1; 11 nucleotides match TRBD2. Losses at the gene ends were 5 bases for V and 6 bases for J; bases not matched to a gene: 6. The CDR3 has 15 amino acids.

Many counts were recorded for this clonotype. The chain joins TRBV19 to TRBJ1-5; TRBD1 matches 7 bases. Trimming cost V 0 bases and J 8 bases; bases outside gene matches: 4. Germline lookup yields CDR1 LNHDA and CDR2 SQIVND (reference sequence). This CDR3 is 14 amino acids long. The DNA of the CDR3 is TGTGCCAGTAGTATAGACTCAACAGGGGAGCCCCAGCATTTT. This translates into CASSIDSTGEPQHF.

Notes on this clonotype: The junction differs from germline at one of its ends, possibly a read error. The V and J genes are TRBV4-1 and TRBJ2-7, with D perhaps assigned TRBD1 or TRBD2 (5 bases each). The CDR3 extends over 15 amino acids. The germline gives CDR1 MGHRA, CDR2 YSYEKL. CDR3 residues: CTSSQERGTTYEQYF. CDR3 DNA: TGCACCAGCAGCCAAGAACGGGGCACTACCTACGAGCAGTACTTC.

In this sample, this clonotype turned up a few times. The rearrangement links TRBV6-1 to TRBJ2-6; D not resolved. Germline CDR1 and CDR2: MNHNS and SASEGT. The V gene lost 7 bases and the J gene lost 0 bases, with 4 bases spanning the gap. This CDR3 is built from 13 residues. CDR3 loop: CASKTSGANVLTF. In DNA, the CDR3 is TGTGCCAGCAAAACCTCTGGGGCCAACGTCCTGACTTTC.

The genes are TRBV20-1 and TRBJ2-5; D is possibly TRBD2 (5 bases). The CDR3 has 15 amino acids. Per the germline V gene, CDR1 is DFQATT and CDR2 is SNEGSKA (reference sequence). With 1 base removed from V and 5 bases from J, the gap between germline ends came to 17 bases. The CDR3 region has the DNA TGCAGTGCTAGAGGTTCTTCGGCGGGCCGGGAGACCCAGTACTTC. It yields the protein CSARGSSAGRETQYF.

A remark on this clonotype: One end of the junction is discordant with germline, which a read error may explain. This chain connects TRBV5-1 to TRBJ2-1, with 8 bases matching TRBD1. The CDR3 has 15 residues. Germline assignment: CDR1 SGHRS and CDR2 YFSETQ. CDR3 sequence reads: CASSNAGGTYNEQFF. The CDR3 coding sequence is TGTGCCAGCAGCAACGCAGGGGGCACCTACAATGAGCAGTTCTTC.

This clonotype showed up many times. As DNA, the CDR3 is TGCAGTGCTAGTCCCCGGACAGGGATGGAGACCCAGTACTTC. It is translated as CSASPRTGMETQYF. The V and J genes are TRBV20-1 and TRBJ2-5, with 8 positions matching TRBD1. The length of the CDR3 is 14 residues. With 3 bases clipped from V and 5 bases from J, the junction kept 8 bases outside the gene matches. Germline V gives CDR1 DFQATT, CDR2 SNEGSKA (reference sequence).

The chain combines TRBV15 with TRBJ1-6; 9 nucleotides align to TRBD1. The CDR3 runs to 17 residues. Germline assignment: CDR1 LNHNV and CDR2 YYDKDF (reference sequence). The V gene end was trimmed by 1 base and the J gene end by 10 bases; junction bases not matched to a gene: 11. In DNA, the CDR3 is TGTGCCACCAGCAGAGCGGGAGCCGGGACAGGGAGCTCACCCCTCCACTTT. Its translation: CATSRAGAGTGSSPLHF. Combining the CDR3 with reference TRBV15 and TRBJ1-6 gives the whole variable domain DAMVIQNPRYQVTQFGKPVTLSCSQTLNHNVMYWYQQKSSQAPKLLFHYYDKDFNNEADTPDNFQSRRPNTSFCFLDIRSPGLGDTAMYLCATSRAGAGTGSSPLHFGNGTRLTVT.

The chain carries TRBV12-5 and TRBJ2-5; D is tentatively TRBD1 or TRBD2 (5 bases each). The V end was cut by 7 bases, the J end by 5 bases, with 14 bases between. CDR3 length equals 13 residues. Germline-derived CDR1 and CDR2 are LGHNT and FRNRAP. The CDR3 DNA sequence: TGTGCTAGTGTTCGAGGGTGGGGGGAGACCCAGTACTTC. Protein product: CASVRGWGETQYF. Complete variable domain (other parts from reference TRBV12-5 and TRBJ2-5): DARVTQTPRHKVTEMGQEVTMRCQPILGHNTVFWYRQTMMQGLELLAYFRNRAPLDDSGMPKDRFSAEMPDATLATLKIQPSEPRDSAVYFCASVRGWGETQYFGPGTRLLVL.

With regard to this clonotype: Since a far larger clone is one base different, this is likely a read error. This chain links TRBV11-3 with TRBJ1-5; no clear D. Germline CDR1 SGHNT, CDR2 YENEEA. This CDR3 is 13 amino acids long. The CDR3 loop is CASSLEGHGPRHF. Written as DNA, the CDR3 is TGTGCCAGCAGCTTGGAGGGCCACGGGCCCCGGCATTTT.

Many counts were recorded for this clonotype. The chain employs TRBV7-3 and TRBJ1-1; no clear D gene. The germline V and J ends were trimmed by 1 base and 4 bases, with 7 bases remaining between them. Germline V gives CDR1 SGHTA, CDR2 FQGTGA. The CDR3 consists of 13 residues. The CDR3 region is CASSLSMSTEAFF. CDR3 coding DNA: TGTGCCAGCAGCTTAAGCATGAGCACTGAAGCTTTCTTT. Full variable domain (rest looked up from reference TRBV7-3 and TRBJ1-1): GAGVSQTPSNKVTEKGKYVELRCDPISGHTALYWYRQSLGQGPEFLIYFQGTGAADDSGLPNDRFFAVRPEGSVSTLKIQRTERGDSAVYLCASSLSMSTEAFFGQGTRLTVV.